The entry below describes one TCR beta chain. This clonotype was seen a handful of times. Which antigen it targets is not known. No per-base quality is available; no much larger clone lies one base away. The record originates from a study of blood T cells in healthy people across ages (dated by TCRdb to 2015 to 2017). As for the study more broadly: Template switching captured roughly one uniquely barcoded TCR beta cDNA molecule per two T cells in model experiments. Donors of different ages were randomly distributed across sequencing lanes to avoid experimental bias. Donors were grouped into four age groups: young (average approximately 16 years), middle-aged (roughly 38), aged (approximately 67) and long-lived (approximately 82). Using the same blood draw, the study looked at two additional independent replicas of 1 million unique cDNA reads for two donors, one aged 18 to 29 and the other aged 80 or older. Age-related changes in TCR beta repertoire diversity were measured in the study by deep sequencing normalized with unique cDNA molecular identifiers. Summary of the overall study and its limitations: Donor CMV infection status was unknown, potentially confounding age-related changes in expanded clonotypes. Because profiling used bulk unsorted PBMCs, naive and antigen-experienced compartments could not be compared conclusively. Total diversity estimates from one million sequenced T cells were considered lower bounds and underestimates. Observed TCR beta diversity per million T cells fell roughly linearly with age, and a significant reduction was already apparent by age around 44. Compared with the aged group, more naive CD4+ T cells, fewer expanded clones and increased TCR diversity were shown by the long-lived group, suggesting age selection. Observed TCR beta diversity correlated strongly with the percentage of naive T cells measured by flow cytometry.

The donors were about 40 Caucasian individuals from Russia, aged 6 to 90 years, who were systemically healthy. Ten milliliters of peripheral blood were drawn from each donor into EDTA-treated Vacutainer tubes. Ficoll-Paque density-gradient centrifugation was used to isolate PBMCs, with at least 7 million obtained per sample. Trizol reagent was used to extract total RNA from the PBMCs, yielding at least 5.5 micrograms per sample. Naive CD45RAhigh/CD27high T cell percentages were measured by flow cytometry on a PBMC aliquot from every donor. CDR1 and CDR2 (SNHLY, FYNNEI) derive from the germline V gene. V is cut back by 4 bases and J by 5 bases, with 11 bases in the junction unmatched. The CDR3 starts with the cysteine, ends with the phenylalanine, and has 16 residues. Here the CDR3 DNA is all that survives: 48 bases in frame from base 1. Library preparation employed 5' RACE. Sequencing was carried out with an Illumina HiSeq 2500. The second PCR ran for about 7 to 11 cycles and used a J-beta primer mix along with a sample-barcoded 5' primer. Each TCR beta cDNA molecule received a unique molecular identifier from a template-switch 5' adaptor carrying 12 random nucleotides. At least 3 million CDR3-containing paired-end reads were obtained from each sample. All of the RNA was converted into first-strand cDNA using the Mint cDNA synthesis kit, with a TRBC-specific oligonucleotide serving as the primer. Following uracil-DNA glycosylase treatment, all cDNA underwent a first 18-cycle PCR with the universal primers M1SS and BC2_uni_R. In the paper's pipeline: For normalization, 1 million high-quality reads, each with a distinct molecular identifier, were randomly selected from each sample. Reads with shared molecular identifiers were discarded instead of being binned into consensus sequences. CDR3 identification, clonotype clustering and error correction used MiTCR with a Q25 quality threshold and the strictest error-elimination algorithm. A nonparametric unseen species model with Euler transformation was used to estimate lower-bound total TCR beta diversity. TCRdb cleaned the public reads at Q25 with fastp, built clones with MiXCR and kept in-frame beta chains. Rows with a matching CDR3 protein are joined into one entry that keeps the most common DNA and genes. The authors' filters were not applied to this entry. The sample yields 850,000 to 1,100,000 distinct CDR3 sequences; more than 30% were counted once. The ten largest account for about 12% of the sample.

What was sequenced was blood. This clonotype was sampled from a man aged 18 to 29 in good health. The chain is assembled from TRBV2 and TRBJ2-1; 7 bases in the junction line up with TRBD1. The encoded CDR3 is CASSGDRDRINNEQFF. DNA sequence: TGTGCCAGCAGTGGAGACCGGGACAGAATCAACAATGAGCAGTTCTTC. The full variable domain, completed from the reference TRBV2 and TRBJ2-1 proteins outside the CDR3, reads EPEVTQTPSHQVTQMGQEVILRCVPISNHLYFYWYRQILGQKVEFLVSFYNNEISEKSEIFDDQFSVERPDGSNFTLKIRSTKLEDSAMYFCASSGDRDRINNEQFFGPGTRLTVL.